This T cell receptor beta chain was sequenced during a study of early T cells in non-severe SARS-CoV-2 infection. For the study at large: Sequenced material consisted of bulk RNA (from unsorted whole blood), and chains were unpaired.

Each single cDNA molecule received a unique molecular identifier. TCRdb called the 5' RACE reads again in MiXCR, with one record for every CDR3 protein. The table shows around 64,000 distinct CDR3 sequences, with 12% occurring only once. CDR1 and CDR2 (germline): MNHEY, SVGAGI. This CDR3 contains 14 residues. V shed 7 bases and J shed 6 bases, with 16 bases lying between them. Of note for this clonotype: Its specificity is unknown.

Broader study findings: In VDJdb matching, anti-spike CD8 responses were favored while private and CD4 specificities went missing.

Sequenced material: whole blood. J is TRBJ2-1 and V is TRBV6-5, with a possible D match to TRBD2 (5 bases). The sequence was obtained from an adult who was a healthcare worker with PCR-confirmed SARS-CoV-2 infection or an uninfected control (not recorded which). CDR3 sequence reads: CASNPGSRSNEQFF. The CDR3 nucleotides are TGTGCCAGCAATCCGGGATCTCGCAGCAATGAGCAGTTCTTC.